This T cell receptor beta chain originates from a study of response to subunit inactivated influenza vaccine. Findings of the study overall: Authors proposed each seasonal influenza vaccination draws in few new T cells.

Turning to this clonotype: Its antigen is unidentified.

V gave up 2 bases and J gave up 5 bases, with 16 bases separating them. The CDR3 loop spans 16 amino acids. CDR1 SGHTA and CDR2 FQGNSA come from the germline V gene. TCRdb ran MiXCR on the RT-PCR reads and lists one entry per CDR3 protein. The sample yields 540,000 or so distinct CDR3 sequences, over 10% seen once. This clonotype originated in a man aged 50-60 years who received an inactivated influenza vaccine. This material consisted of PBMCs from blood, taken 45 days after vaccination. This sequence joins TRBV7-2 and TRBJ1-5; D gene unclear. DNA for the CDR3: TGTGCCAGCAGCTTAATCGCGGGGAGGCCCTATCAGCCCCAGCATTTT. Translation: CASSLIAGRPYQPQHF.